Listed below are T cell receptor beta chains from one sample, sequenced in a study of regulatory T cells in long-lasting Graves disease. Via MiXCR, TCRdb re-called the multiplex PCR reads, giving one row per CDR3 protein. The sample contains a few hundred thousand distinct CDR3 sequences, 20% to 25% of which appear only once. This specimen was peripheral blood mononuclear cells (PBMCs), taken when the disease was refractory, from a patient treated with antithyroid drugs. The receptor source for this set is a female donor with Graves disease. Each CDR3 is given with its conserved first and last residue. Fields, in order: clone size, V gene, J gene, CDR3 protein. Only part of the rows carry a size: once, few, many, or a class if the clone is expanded.

clone_size: -; v_call: TRBV25-1; j_call: TRBJ1-3; cdr3_aa: CASRLGGRGNTIYF
clone_size: -; v_call: TRBV6-1; j_call: TRBJ2-2; cdr3_aa: CASSPTKNTGELFF
clone_size: -; v_call: TRBV10-3; j_call: TRBJ2-3; cdr3_aa: CAIRDSRPTDTQYF
clone_size: -; v_call: TRBV12-3/TRBV12-4; j_call: TRBJ1-4; cdr3_aa: CASTSLYRVQDEKLFF
clone_size: few; v_call: TRBV6-1; j_call: TRBJ2-1; cdr3_aa: CASITAQAGSYNEQFF
clone_size: few; v_call: TRBV7-2; j_call: TRBJ1-1; cdr3_aa: CASSLPGRAFF
clone_size: few; v_call: TRBV3-1; j_call: TRBJ1-3; cdr3_aa: CASSQRGAGGNTIYF
clone_size: many; v_call: TRBV12-3/TRBV12-4; j_call: TRBJ2-7; cdr3_aa: CASSRNDFVGEQYF
clone_size: few; v_call: TRBV29-1; j_call: TRBJ1-1; cdr3_aa: CSVQQRNTEAFF
clone_size: -; v_call: TRBV7-9; j_call: TRBJ1-1; cdr3_aa: CASSSDGTEAFF
clone_size: few; v_call: TRBV7-9; j_call: TRBJ2-7; cdr3_aa: CASRNYGQSDEQYF
clone_size: -; v_call: TRBV7-8; j_call: TRBJ2-3; cdr3_aa: CASSLEGTGYSDTQYF
clone_size: -; v_call: TRBV7-2; j_call: TRBJ1-4; cdr3_aa: CASSLGDRGVGEKLFF
clone_size: many; v_call: TRBV5-1; j_call: TRBJ2-2; cdr3_aa: CASSLVVGNTGELFF
clone_size: many; v_call: TRBV28; j_call: TRBJ1-5; cdr3_aa: CASTAAGFVPQHF
clone_size: few; v_call: TRBV19; j_call: TRBJ2-2; cdr3_aa: CASSFRHRGVESRAGELFF
clone_size: few; v_call: TRBV5-1; j_call: TRBJ1-1; cdr3_aa: CASRPERGMNTEAFF
clone_size: -; v_call: TRBV28; j_call: TRBJ2-1; cdr3_aa: CANNPGKGSQFF
clone_size: -; v_call: TRBV19; j_call: TRBJ1-6; cdr3_aa: CASRPPGQRIDSPLHF
clone_size: many; v_call: TRBV5-1; j_call: TRBJ1-1; cdr3_aa: CASNVQGETEAFF
clone_size: many; v_call: TRBV2; j_call: TRBJ1-4; cdr3_aa: CASRRDRRNEKLFF
clone_size: -; v_call: TRBV5-6; j_call: TRBJ2-7; cdr3_aa: CASSGWVFGSYEQYF
clone_size: -; v_call: TRBV7-3; j_call: TRBJ1-1; cdr3_aa: CASSPEENTEAFF
clone_size: many; v_call: TRBV10-1; j_call: TRBJ1-6; cdr3_aa: CASSGGCSRSSYNSPLHF
clone_size: few; v_call: TRBV10-3; j_call: TRBJ2-2; cdr3_aa: CAISVSRAADTGELFF
clone_size: many; v_call: TRBV28; j_call: TRBJ2-6; cdr3_aa: CASLQSVAGANVLTF
clone_size: many; v_call: TRBV28; j_call: TRBJ2-7; cdr3_aa: CASSLGQKALSHEQYF
clone_size: many; v_call: TRBV2; j_call: TRBJ2-7; cdr3_aa: CASSVERGGSSYEQYF
clone_size: few; v_call: TRBV20-1; j_call: TRBJ2-7; cdr3_aa: CSAKTGSYEQYF
clone_size: -; v_call: TRBV2; j_call: TRBJ2-1; cdr3_aa: CASSGLFYNEQFF
clone_size: few; v_call: TRBV28; j_call: TRBJ2-5; cdr3_aa: CASSLPGTDLETQYF
clone_size: once; v_call: TRBV29-1; j_call: TRBJ2-3; cdr3_aa: CSETTKSSGLNTDTQYF
clone_size: many; v_call: TRBV20-1; j_call: TRBJ2-5; cdr3_aa: CSASNLAGEETQYF
clone_size: -; v_call: TRBV27; j_call: TRBJ2-3; cdr3_aa: CASSFGVQGIDTQYF
clone_size: many; v_call: TRBV12-3/TRBV12-4; j_call: TRBJ1-1; cdr3_aa: CASRRPGLFTNTEAFF
clone_size: -; v_call: TRBV9; j_call: -; cdr3_aa: CASSGRASDYNEQFF
clone_size: few; v_call: TRBV25-1; j_call: TRBJ2-5; cdr3_aa: CASSRSPQETQYF
clone_size: many; v_call: TRBV2; j_call: TRBJ1-1; cdr3_aa: CASSEARRGTEAFF
clone_size: many; v_call: TRBV2; j_call: TRBJ1-1; cdr3_aa: CASRDQQGKSEAFF
clone_size: many; v_call: TRBV11-1; j_call: TRBJ1-2; cdr3_aa: CASSRRAGANYGYTF
clone_size: -; v_call: TRBV19; j_call: TRBJ2-5; cdr3_aa: CASRKLAGERETQYF
clone_size: -; v_call: TRBV25-1; j_call: TRBJ2-2; cdr3_aa: CASSRGDGFRELFF
clone_size: many; v_call: TRBV3-2; j_call: TRBJ1-1; cdr3_aa: CASSYPGQGAGKAFF
clone_size: few; v_call: TRBV12-3/TRBV12-4; j_call: TRBJ1-6; cdr3_aa: CASSPPRGQNSPLHF
clone_size: many; v_call: TRBV10-3; j_call: TRBJ2-7; cdr3_aa: CAITSTRSEQYF
clone_size: -; v_call: TRBV4-3; j_call: TRBJ2-2; cdr3_aa: CASSQDPASGRRELFF
clone_size: -; v_call: TRBV13; j_call: TRBJ2-7; cdr3_aa: CASSFNRAGLAYEQYF
clone_size: many; v_call: TRBV28; j_call: TRBJ2-5; cdr3_aa: CASSVYQETQYF
clone_size: many; v_call: TRBV6-1; j_call: TRBJ2-5; cdr3_aa: CASSLNRKGETQYF
clone_size: few; v_call: TRBV6-2/TRBV6-3; j_call: TRBJ2-7; cdr3_aa: CASSYSSRLAAVRMSYEQYF
clone_size: many; v_call: TRBV7-9; j_call: TRBJ1-2; cdr3_aa: CASSSDGYGYTF
clone_size: many; v_call: TRBV5-1; j_call: TRBJ2-7; cdr3_aa: CASSLGGTYYEQYF
clone_size: -; v_call: TRBV19; j_call: TRBJ1-5; cdr3_aa: CASNRWRGSGNQPQHF
clone_size: many; v_call: TRBV2; j_call: TRBJ1-3; cdr3_aa: CASSAYFDSAGNTIYF
clone_size: many; v_call: TRBV2; j_call: TRBJ2-5; cdr3_aa: CASSGVETQYF